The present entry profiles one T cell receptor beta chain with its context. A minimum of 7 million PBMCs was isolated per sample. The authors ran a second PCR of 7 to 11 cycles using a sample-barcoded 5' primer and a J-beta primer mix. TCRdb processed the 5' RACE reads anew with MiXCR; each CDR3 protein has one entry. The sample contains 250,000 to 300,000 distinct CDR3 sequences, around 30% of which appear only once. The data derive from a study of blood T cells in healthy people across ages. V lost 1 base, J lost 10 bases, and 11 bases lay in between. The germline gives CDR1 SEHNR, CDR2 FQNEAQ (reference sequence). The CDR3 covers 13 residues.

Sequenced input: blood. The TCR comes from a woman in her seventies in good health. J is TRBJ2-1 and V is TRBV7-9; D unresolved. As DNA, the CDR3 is TGTGCCAGCAGCTTAGTAAGCATAGGGGAGCAGTTCTTC. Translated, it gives CASSLVSIGEQFF.